One sample yielded the 4 T cell receptor beta chains listed below, sequenced in a study of PD-1 blockade in classical Hodgkin lymphoma. Every patient relapsed after autologous stem cell transplantation, and brentuximab vedotin exposure varied. Using immunoSEQ multiplex PCR, the repertoire was profiled, and TCRdb retains in-frame clones only, with some absent. The sample yields around 44,000 clones, around 83% seen once. The starting material was peripheral blood mononuclear cells (PBMCs), obtained before the second cycle of nivolumab. The receptors were gathered from a human donor with classical Hodgkin lymphoma.

V gene TRBV9 combines with J gene TRBJ2-3; D is undetermined. The length of the CDR3 is 14 residues. The germline V gene has CDR1 SGDLS and CDR2 YYNGEE. Trimming took 0 bases from V and 2 from J, leaving 7 bases between them. The CDR3 DNA sequence: TGTGCCAGCAGCGTAGGTTCACTCACAGATACGCAGTATTTT. This codes for CASSVGSLTDTQYF.

The chain links TRBV4-2 to TRBJ1-1, with D perhaps matching TRBD1 (5 bases). CDR1 and CDR2 from the germline V gene are LGHNA and YNFKEQ. Between the trimmed V and J ends, which lost 3 bases and 3 bases, there was a span of 8 bases. This CDR3 has 13 residues. The CDR3 here is CASSHPRDTEAFF. Written as DNA, the CDR3 is TGTGCCAGCAGCCACCCCAGGGACACTGAAGCTTTCTTT.

V and J are TRBV5-1 and TRBJ2-7; D remains ambiguous. The germline V gene has CDR1 SGHRS and CDR2 YFSETQ. V was cut by 0 bases and J by 6 bases, with 13 bases left in between. CDR3 length: 14 amino acids. In nucleotides, the CDR3 is TGCGCCAGCAGCTTGGGAGACGGGTTCCTCGAGCAGTACTTC. It encodes CASSLGDGFLEQYF.

This clone was detected once. The chain carries TRBV19 and TRBJ2-5, with 8 bases that match TRBD2. This CDR3 has 15 residues. With V trimmed by 6 bases and J by 1 base, 7 bases remained unmatched. Germline V gives CDR1 LNHDA, CDR2 SQIVND (reference sequence). The DNA for the CDR3 is TGTGCCAGTAGATCCGGGGGGGGAATCCAAGAGACCCAGTACTTC. Its translation is CASRSGGGIQETQYF.